This TCR beta chain was recovered during a study of control samples from healthy donors and cancer patients. Germline V gives CDR1 SGHTA, CDR2 FQGNSA. The CDR3 has 16 amino acids. The ends were cut back, 1 base at V and 1 base at J, with 11 bases in the middle. Profiled with immunoSEQ multiplex PCR; TCRdb holds only in-frame clones, not every one. The sample shows approximately 20,000 clones, approximately 81% of them seen only once. This clonotype originated in a man aged 60-69 years with colorectal cancer. The sample comprised PBMCs. J is TRBJ1-5 and V is TRBV7-2; D is unclear. The CDR3 DNA is TGTGCCAGCAGCTTAGTTGGCGCACAGAGCAATCAGCCCCAGCATTTT. Its protein is CASSLVGAQSNQPQHF.